These 27 T cell receptor beta chains came from one sample sequenced in a study of T cells in Graves' hyperthyroidism and ophthalmopathy. Amplification targeted TCR beta CDR3 regions from RNA transcripts. The study used the HTBI primer set for a first-round RT-PCR of the TCR CDR3. MiXCR was run by TCRdb on the multiplex PCR reads, yielding one entry per CDR3 protein. This table has hundreds of thousands of distinct CDR3 sequences, about 14% appearing once. Sequences were obtained from blood. All receptors come from a woman between 50 and 59 years old with Graves' ophthalmopathy.

This clonotype has ten or more counts. The rearrangement uses TRBV28 and TRBJ1-2, with a possible D match to TRBD1 (5 bases). The CDR3 consists of 14 residues. V dropped 3 bases and J dropped 8 bases, with 16 bases sitting between them. CDR1 and CDR2 (germline): MDHEN, SYDVKM. CDR3 nucleotide sequence: TGTGCCAGCAGTTTTGGGACGGAATTTTTAGGCTACACCTTC. It yields the protein CASSFGTEFLGYTF.

This clonotype was counted only a few times. J is TRBJ2-5 and V is TRBV10-3; 11 positions agree with TRBD1. This CDR3 region has 17 residues. Germline assignment: CDR1 ENHRY and CDR2 SYGVKD. The V and J ends lost 4 bases and 1 base, in that order; junction bases with no gene match: 8. For the CDR3, the DNA is TGTGCCATCAGTGGATCCGGGACAGGGGGACCCCAAGAGACCCAGTACTTC. It is translated as CAISGSGTGGPQETQYF.

There are many counts of this clonotype. This chain connects TRBV7-9 to TRBJ2-5; 7 nucleotides agree with TRBD1. V lost 4 bases to trimming and J lost 5 bases; unmatched junction nucleotides: 7. The length of the CDR3 is 14 residues. Per the germline V gene, CDR1 is SEHNR and CDR2 is FQNEAQ (reference sequence). CDR3 nucleotide sequence: TGTGCCAGCAGCTCCCAGACAGGGCAGGAGACCCAGTACTTC. This encodes CASSSQTGQETQYF.

At least ten counts were recorded for this clonotype. This chain uses TRBV11-3 with TRBJ2-1; D uncertain. CDR3 length: 16 residues. CDR1 SGHNT and CDR2 YENEEA come from the germline V gene. V lost 3 bases and J lost 0, with 12 bases in between. CDR3 amino acids: CASSFAHGSSYNEQFF. CDR3 DNA: TGTGCCAGCAGCTTTGCGCACGGCAGCTCCTACAATGAGCAGTTCTTC.

The chain links TRBV2 to TRBJ1-2, with D unresolved. The CDR3 runs to 10 residues. Germline assignment: CDR1 SNHLY and CDR2 FYNNEI. Trimming pared 2 bases from V and 10 bases from J, leaving 5 bases between. The CDR3 reads CASSETSYTF. CDR3 in DNA: TGTGCCAGCAGTGAAACCTCCTACACCTTC.

A few counts support this clonotype. The rearrangement links TRBV9 to TRBJ1-1; the D gene is possibly TRBD1 (6 bases). V was trimmed by 2 bases and J by 8 bases, leaving 10 bases between them. This CDR3 comprises 12 residues. Germline values: CDR1 SGDLS, CDR2 YYNGEE. The CDR3 sequence is CASSVGGQEAFF. The DNA of the CDR3 is TGTGCCAGCAGCGTTGGAGGACAGGAAGCTTTCTTT.

The chain carries TRBV10-3 and TRBJ2-7; 10 nucleotides align to TRBD2. CDR3 length equals 17 residues. Trimming took 9 bases from V and 0 from J; bases not matched to a gene: 14. CDR1 is ENHRY and CDR2 is SYGVKD in the germline V gene. The CDR3 bases are TGTGCCATTGCTCATAGCGGGAGGTCTCACAGCTCCTACGAGCAGTACTTC. It is translated as CAIAHSGRSHSSYEQYF.

There are many counts of this clonotype. The chain carries TRBV24-1 and TRBJ2-3; TRBD2 matches at 10 bases. Looked up from germline, CDR1 is KGHDR and CDR2 is SFDVKD. Trimming cost V 0 bases and J 5 bases; bases outside gene matches: 4. The CDR3 extends over 16 amino acids. CDR3 loop: CATSDLRGLAVDTQYF. DNA for the CDR3: TGTGCCACCAGTGATTTGCGAGGACTAGCGGTAGATACGCAGTATTTT.

The V call is TRBV28, the J call TRBJ1-2; 8 bases fit TRBD1. CDR1 and CDR2 from the germline V gene are MDHEN and SYDVKM. The CDR3 is 16 residues long. V was pared by 7 bases and J by 5 bases, with 15 bases of the junction left unmatched. The CDR3 spells CASNSLVPGQDYGYTF. The CDR3 DNA is TGTGCCAGCAACAGTTTGGTACCGGGACAGGATTATGGCTACACCTTC.

V usage is TRBV6-1 and J usage is TRBJ2-1; the match to TRBD1 covers 9 bases. The CDR3 runs 17 residues. The germline gives CDR1 MNHNS, CDR2 SASEGT. V was clipped by 7 bases and J by 0 bases; unmatched bases: 10. CDR3 sequence (DNA): TGTGCCAGCAAGGGGGACAGGGTGCTCTTCTCCTACAATGAGCAGTTCTTC. Protein sequence: CASKGDRVLFSYNEQFF.

The rearrangement joins TRBV19 to TRBJ1-5; TRBD1 might be the D (6 bases). The germline V gene has CDR1 LNHDA and CDR2 SQIVND (reference sequence). The ends were cut back, 6 bases at V and 0 bases at J, with 12 bases in the middle. This CDR3 region has 15 residues. The CDR3 DNA is TGTGCCAGTAGACAGGACAGCTATAGCAATCAGCCCCAGCATTTT. This codes for CASRQDSYSNQPQHF.

The chain employs TRBV6-2 or TRBV6-3 and TRBJ2-1; tentative D call: TRBD2 (5 bases). The germline V and J ends were trimmed by 7 bases and 7 bases, with 14 bases remaining between them. The germline CDR1 and CDR2 sequences are MNHEY and SVGEGT. The CDR3 has 13 amino acids. CDR3 coding DNA: TGTGCCAGCATATGCGCGGGTTGTAATGAGCAGTTCTTC. Its translation: CASICAGCNEQFF.

At least ten counts were recorded for this clonotype. The J gene is TRBJ2-7, the V gene TRBV20-1; no definite D call. The CDR3 runs 14 residues. Trimming pared 6 bases from V and 0 bases from J, leaving 15 bases between. Per germline, CDR1 DFQATT and CDR2 SNEGSKA (reference sequence). CDR3 sequence (DNA): TGCAGTGCAGCCGACCCTAGGAGCTCCTACGAGCAGTACTTC. Its protein is CSAADPRSSYEQYF.

This clonotype has at least ten counts. This chain links TRBV20-1 with TRBJ2-1, with D hard to call. The length of the CDR3 is 11 residues. Trimming shortened V by 3 bases and J by 9 bases, and 9 bases separated the two germline ends. Germline assignment: CDR1 DFQATT and CDR2 SNEGSKA (reference sequence). CDR3 amino acids: CSARKPSEQFF. The CDR3 DNA follows: TGCAGTGCTAGGAAACCGAGTGAGCAGTTCTTC.

The V and J genes are TRBV28 and TRBJ2-7; TRBD1 might be the D (7 bases). V was trimmed by 2 bases and J by 3 bases, leaving 17 bases between them. There are 16 residues in the CDR3. Germline V gives CDR1 MDHEN, CDR2 SYDVKM. The CDR3 coding sequence is TGTGCCAGCAGTTTAGGTGTGCAGGGGGGAAACTACGAGCAGTACTTC. Its translation: CASSLGVQGGNYEQYF. Full variable domain (rest looked up from reference TRBV28 and TRBJ2-7): DVKVTQSSRYLVKRTGEKVFLECVQDMDHENMFWYRQDPGLGLRLIYFSYDVKMKEKGDIPEGYSVSREKKERFSLILESASTNQTSMYLCASSLGVQGGNYEQYFGPGTRLTVT.

The chain has TRBV19 and TRBJ2-7; 7 positions match TRBD2. The length of the CDR3 is 15 residues. Per the germline V gene, CDR1 is LNHDA and CDR2 is SQIVND (reference sequence). Trimming took 4 bases from V and 4 from J; bases not matched to a gene: 10. The CDR3 DNA is TGTGCCAGTAGTAAAACGGGACTATCTGGTTACGAGCAGTACTTC. Its translation is CASSKTGLSGYEQYF.

The V call is TRBV19, the J call TRBJ1-1; D is unresolved. V lost 3 bases, J lost 7 bases, and 12 bases lay in between. This CDR3 spans 13 amino acids. Germline V gene sequence: CDR1 LNHDA, CDR2 SQIVND (reference sequence). CDR3 sequence: CASSISVEFEAFF. The CDR3, as DNA: TGTGCCAGTAGTATTTCGGTTGAATTTGAAGCTTTCTTT.

The rearrangement uses TRBV6-2 or TRBV6-3 and TRBJ1-2, with 7 bases fitting TRBD1. This CDR3 has 14 amino acids. V shed 6 bases and J 8 bases; nucleotides not matched to a gene: 12. CDR1 and CDR2 from the germline V gene are MNHEY and SVGEGT. CDR3 loop: CASSTSPDRRGYTF. Written as DNA, the CDR3 is TGTGCCAGCAGCACCAGCCCGGACAGGCGCGGCTACACCTTC.

This clonotype was seen repeatedly, ten times or more. The chain combines TRBV28 with TRBJ2-2, with 14 bases lining up with TRBD2. Germline CDR1 reads MDHEN; CDR2 reads SYDVKM. The V gene end was trimmed by 5 bases and the J gene end by 4 bases; junction bases not matched to a gene: 9. This CDR3 comprises 18 residues. CDR3 protein: CASSAPGLAGEGTGELFF. CDR3 coding DNA: TGTGCCAGCAGTGCGCCGGGACTAGCGGGAGAGGGCACCGGGGAGCTGTTTTTT.

The chain links TRBV6-2 or TRBV6-3 to TRBJ2-6; D is possibly TRBD1 (6 bases). The CDR3 runs 17 residues. From germline, CDR1 is MNHEY and CDR2 SVGEGT. Trimming took off 0 bases at V and 0 bases at J, with 9 bases between the two ends. The CDR3 nucleotides are TGTGCCAGCAGTTACTCACAGGGATTCTCTGGGGCCAACGTCCTGACTTTC. Protein: CASSYSQGFSGANVLTF.

The sample holds many counts of this clonotype. J is TRBJ2-7 and V is TRBV20-1; 8 bases fit TRBD2. The V and J ends lost 1 base and 6 bases, in that order; junction bases with no gene match: 8. The CDR3 is 14 residues long. Germline-derived CDR1 and CDR2 are DFQATT and SNEGSKA (reference sequence). Here the CDR3 reads CSARVLPLAGEQYF. In DNA form, the CDR3 reads TGCAGTGCTAGAGTGTTACCGCTAGCGGGCGAGCAGTACTTC.

This clonotype has at least ten counts. J is TRBJ2-3 and V is TRBV6-1, with 7 bases identical to TRBD2. After removal of 5 bases from V and 2 bases from J, the junction contained 10 bases not matched to a gene. The CDR3 spans 16 residues. The germline CDR1 and CDR2 sequences are MNHNS and SASEGT. The CDR3 here is CASSYRPAGPTDTQYF. In nucleotides, the CDR3 is TGTGCCAGCAGTTATCGACCAGCGGGGCCCACAGATACGCAGTATTTT.

This clonotype was found a few times. V usage is TRBV7-2 and J usage is TRBJ1-2; tentatively, D is TRBD1 (5 bases). CDR1 and CDR2 (germline): SGHTA, FQGNSA. Trimming shortened V by 5 bases and J by 6 bases, and 16 bases separated the two germline ends. The CDR3 runs 14 residues. The CDR3 is CASSQSRDENGYTF. The DNA for the CDR3 is TGTGCCAGCAGCCAATCGAGGGACGAAAATGGCTACACCTTC.

There are many counts of this clonotype. This rearrangement joins TRBV29-1 to TRBJ2-7; the match to TRBD1 covers 9 bases. After removal of 1 base from V and 3 bases from J, the junction contained 1 base not matched to a gene. The CDR3 is 13 residues long. CDR1 and CDR2 (germline): SQVTM, ANQGSEA. The CDR3 loop is CSVEGTGDYEQYF. The DNA of the CDR3 is TGCAGCGTTGAAGGGACAGGGGACTACGAGCAGTACTTC.

This rearrangement joins TRBV19 to TRBJ2-1; D may be TRBD1 or TRBD2 (5 bases each). Germline loops: CDR1 LNHDA, CDR2 SQIVND (reference sequence). V was cut by 1 base and J by 2 bases, with 24 bases left in between. The CDR3 is 20 residues long. In DNA, the CDR3 is TGTGCCAGTAGTATAGTCCGGGGATCGGAAGAGACAGCAGCCTACAATGAGCAGTTCTTC. This sequence encodes CASSIVRGSEETAAYNEQFF.

This clonotype has a count of ten or more. The chain recombines TRBV28 with TRBJ2-5; 7 positions agree with TRBD1. The CDR3 contains 13 residues. V shed 6 bases and J 4 bases; nucleotides not matched to a gene: 5. CDR1 and CDR2 from the germline V gene are MDHEN and SYDVKM. The CDR3 DNA sequence: TGTGCCAGCAGACGACAGGGAATAGAGACCCAGTACTTC. Amino acids: CASRRQGIETQYF.

V and J are TRBV6-2 or TRBV6-3 and TRBJ1-5, with TRBD1 identical over 8 bases. The length of the CDR3 is 17 residues. Trimming took 7 bases from V and 2 from J; bases not matched to a gene: 13. In germline, CDR1 is MNHEY, CDR2 SVGEGT. The CDR3 loop reads CASKTGVGLSRNQPQHF. CDR3 coding DNA: TGTGCCAGCAAGACAGGGGTTGGCTTGAGCCGCAATCAGCCCCAGCATTTT.